These 2 T cell receptor beta chains were sequenced from one sample in a study of control samples from healthy donors and cancer patients. Assay used: immunoSEQ multiplex PCR; TCRdb lists only in-frame clones, some missing. The profile shows some 140,000 clones, 92% of them singletons. Sequenced input: blood. These receptors originate from a man aged 30 to 39 in good health.

The chain combines TRBV30 with TRBJ1-5; D is perhaps TRBD1 (5 bases). In germline, CDR1 is GTSNPN, CDR2 SVGIG (reference sequence). V was pared by 2 bases and J by 11 bases, with 13 bases between. The CDR3 covers 12 residues. The CDR3 loop is CAWSTSGFSQHF. Here the CDR3 DNA reads TGTGCCTGGAGTACCTCAGGGTTTTCCCAGCATTTT. The full variable domain, completed using reference TRBV30 and TRBJ1-5, is SQTIHQWPATLVQPVGSPLSLECTVEGTSNPNLYWYRQAAGRGLQLLFYSVGIGQISSEVPQNLSASRPQDRQFILSSKKLLLSDSGFYLCAWSTSGFSQHFGDGTRLSIL.

The chain combines TRBV5-4 with TRBJ1-2; the D gene is possibly TRBD1 (5 bases). Per the germline V gene, CDR1 is SGHNT and CDR2 is YYREEE (reference sequence). V was cut by 3 bases and J by 8 bases, with 20 bases left in between. The CDR3 contains 15 residues. CDR3 nucleotide sequence: TGTGCCAGCAGCTACCTGGGGGACGGCTTGAACGGCTACACCTTC. Its protein is CASSYLGDGLNGYTF.